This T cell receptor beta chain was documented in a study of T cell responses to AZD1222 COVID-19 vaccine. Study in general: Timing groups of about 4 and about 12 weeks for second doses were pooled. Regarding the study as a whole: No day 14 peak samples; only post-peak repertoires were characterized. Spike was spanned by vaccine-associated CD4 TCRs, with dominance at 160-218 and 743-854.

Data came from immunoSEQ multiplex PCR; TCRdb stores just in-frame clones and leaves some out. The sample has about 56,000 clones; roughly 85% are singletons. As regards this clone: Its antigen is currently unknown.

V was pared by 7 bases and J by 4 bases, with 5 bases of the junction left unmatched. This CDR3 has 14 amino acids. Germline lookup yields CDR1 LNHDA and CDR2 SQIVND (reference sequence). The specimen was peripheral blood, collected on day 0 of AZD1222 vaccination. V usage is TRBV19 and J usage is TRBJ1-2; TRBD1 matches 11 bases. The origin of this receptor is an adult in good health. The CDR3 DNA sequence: TGTGCCAGTACCGGACAGGGGGCCGTCTATGGCTACACCTTC. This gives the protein CASTGQGAVYGYTF.